Each of the 18 T cell receptor beta chains below was sequenced from the same sample in a study of long-term antiretroviral therapy in people with HIV. Sequencing used immunoSEQ v3.0 at survey level. Assay: immunoSEQ multiplex PCR; the TCRdb copy retains only in-frame clones and omits some. The sample consists of tens of thousands of clones, nearly 95% of them appearing once. The sequencing used unsorted PBMCs, collected 3.7 years after starting antiretroviral therapy. The receptors here all came from a woman aged 45-60 years with HIV.

The CDR3 sequence is CASSRQPGGATDTQYF. The DNA of the CDR3 is TGTGCCAGCAGCCGTCAACCGGGGGGGGCTACAGATACGCAGTATTTT. V and J are TRBV11-2 and TRBJ2-3; 8 nucleotides match TRBD2. CDR1 SGHAT and CDR2 FQNNGV come from the germline V gene. This CDR3 contains 16 residues. V lost 5 bases and J lost 3; bases outside the gene matches: 10.

The rearrangement joins TRBV15 to TRBJ1-6; D remains unclear. Looked up from germline, CDR1 is LNHNV and CDR2 is YYDKDF (reference sequence). The CDR3 loop spans 14 amino acids. Trimming left V 0 bases short and J 12 bases short, with 12 bases between. CDR3 sequence reads: CATSRDPGREPLHF. DNA of the CDR3: TGTGCCACCAGCAGAGATCCCGGTAGAGAACCCCTCCACTTT.

The genes are TRBV6-6 and TRBJ1-6; 7 bases align to TRBD1. Germline V gene sequence: CDR1 MNHNY, CDR2 SVGAGI (reference sequence). This CDR3 spans 13 amino acids. V lost 5 bases, J lost 7 bases, and 2 bases stayed unmatched. CDR3 coding DNA: TGTGCCAGCAGTACGGACAGGAATTCACCCCTCCACTTT. This codes for CASSTDRNSPLHF.

This chain connects TRBV27 to TRBJ2-1; 9 bases are shared with TRBD2. The CDR3 totals 17 residues. V lost 3 bases to trimming and J lost 2 bases; unmatched junction nucleotides: 8. Germline V lookup: CDR1 MNHEY, CDR2 SMNVEV (reference sequence). The CDR3 spells CASSFPLLAGAYNEQFF. The CDR3 nucleotides read TGTGCCAGCAGTTTCCCCTTATTAGCGGGGGCCTACAATGAGCAGTTCTTC.

This chain links TRBV7-2 with TRBJ1-2; a possible D gene is TRBD1 (5 bases). The CDR3 contains 12 residues. V was pared by 3 bases and J by 4 bases, with 6 bases between. The germline gives CDR1 SGHTA, CDR2 FQGNSA. In DNA form, the CDR3 reads TGTGCCAGCAGCTTGGGGGTCTATGGCTACACCTTC. Translation: CASSLGVYGYTF.

The chain has TRBV11-2 and TRBJ2-7; maybe TRBD2 (5 bases). Per the germline V gene, CDR1 is SGHAT and CDR2 is FQNNGV. The CDR3 runs 15 residues. Trimming stripped 4 bases from V and 5 bases from J, with 18 bases between. As DNA, the CDR3 is TGTGCCAGCAGCTCCCTCCCCCGACCGGAGGACGAGCAGTACTTC. It yields the protein CASSSLPRPEDEQYF.

CDR3 protein: CASSPTGQGAISGANVLTF. CDR3 nucleotides: TGTGCCAGCAGCCCCACTGGTCAGGGAGCGATCTCTGGGGCCAACGTCCTGACTTTC. The V and J genes are TRBV2 and TRBJ2-6; D may correspond to TRBD1 or TRBD2 (5 bases each). The germline V and J ends were trimmed by 6 bases and 0 bases, with 21 bases remaining between them. Germline-derived CDR1 and CDR2 are SNHLY and FYNNEI. The CDR3 spans 19 residues.

CDR3 coding DNA: TGTGCCAGCAGCTCTTCGGGCCATCTTCGAAACACCATATATTTT. Translating it yields CASSSSGHLRNTIYF. The V and J genes are TRBV5-4 and TRBJ1-3, with D hard to call. V shed 3 bases and J shed 5 bases, with 15 bases lying between them. The germline V gene has CDR1 SGHNT and CDR2 YYREEE (reference sequence). This CDR3 has 15 residues.

The chain recombines TRBV6-1 with TRBJ2-7, with D perhaps given as TRBD1 or TRBD2 (7 bases each). The CDR3 runs to 13 residues. Germline V CDR1 and CDR2: MNHNS, SASEGT. Trimming removed 6 bases at V and 6 bases at J, with 15 bases between. The CDR3 here is CASRGGTVSEQYF. The CDR3 DNA reads TGTGCCAGCAGGGGAGGGACAGTTTCCGAGCAGTACTTC.

This clone was found once. The CDR3, as DNA: TGTGCCAGCAGCATTACAGGGGTCCAACAAGAGACCCAGTACTTC. It specifies CASSITGVQQETQYF. The chain employs TRBV11-2 and TRBJ2-5; 7 positions agree with TRBD1. Germline V gene lookup returns CDR1 SGHAT and CDR2 FQNNGV. J gave up 2 bases and V 5 bases, and 8 bases lay outside the gene matches. The CDR3 length is 15 residues.

This rearrangement joins TRBV6-5 to TRBJ2-1; D is possibly TRBD2 (7 bases). V lost 0 bases and J lost 4, with 13 bases in between. Germline V gives CDR1 MNHEY, CDR2 SVGAGI. The CDR3 spans 16 residues. The CDR3 coding sequence is TGTGCCAGCAGTTACTCATGGGGGGGGCTTTACAATGAGCAGTTCTTC. Protein sequence: CASSYSWGGLYNEQFF.

J is TRBJ2-5 and V is TRBV6-1; D might be TRBD2 (6 bases). The CDR3 totals 15 residues. The germline V and J ends were trimmed by 0 bases and 7 bases, with 15 bases remaining between them. Per germline, CDR1 MNHNS and CDR2 SASEGT. The CDR3 here is CASSEARSAGGTQYF. CDR3 DNA sequence: TGTGCCAGCAGTGAAGCTCGTAGCGCCGGGGGGACCCAGTACTTC.

The CDR3 DNA reads as TGCGCCAGCAGCTCAGATATAACAGGGGACGCGCAGTATTTT. Encoded protein: CASSSDITGDAQYF. The V gene is TRBV5-1, the J gene TRBJ2-3, with TRBD1 matching over 7 bases. The CDR3 is 14 residues long. Germline CDR1 and CDR2: SGHRS and YFSETQ. Trimming removed 3 bases from V and 10 bases from J; junction bases left unmatched: 11.

This chain links TRBV5-1 with TRBJ2-5; a weak D match, TRBD2 (7 bases). V shed 0 bases and J shed 1 base, with 16 bases lying between them. The CDR3 has 17 residues. Germline CDR1 and CDR2: SGHRS and YFSETQ. The CDR3 loop reads CASSLDYRGGLQETQYF. The CDR3 DNA sequence: TGCGCCAGCAGCTTGGATTATCGCGGGGGCCTCCAAGAGACCCAGTACTTC.

The DNA for the CDR3 is TGTGCCAGCAGAATCTCTCCTGGGACAGACTACAATGAGCAGTTCTTC. This encodes CASRISPGTDYNEQFF. This chain uses TRBV7-6 with TRBJ2-1; 7 bases are shared with TRBD1. V was clipped by 6 bases and J by 3 bases; unmatched bases: 11. CDR1 SGHVS and CDR2 FNYEAQ come from the germline V gene. CDR3 length: 16 amino acids.

The chain has TRBV6-6 and TRBJ2-7; D not certain. V lost 6 bases to trimming and J lost 0 bases, with 9 bases between them. The V gene's germline CDR1 is MNHNY and CDR2 SVGAGI (reference sequence). This CDR3 comprises 13 residues. This CDR3 is CASSHDSSYEQYF. CDR3 DNA: TGTGCCAGCAGCCACGATAGCTCCTACGAGCAGTACTTC.

V gene TRBV7-9 combines with J gene TRBJ1-5; D might be TRBD1 (5 bases). This CDR3 is built from 13 residues. Trimming stripped 2 bases from V and 8 bases from J, with 10 bases between. Germline V CDR1 and CDR2: SEHNR, FQNEAQ (reference sequence). The CDR3 loop is CASSLQGREPQHF. DNA for the CDR3: TGTGCCAGCAGCTTACAGGGTAGGGAGCCCCAGCATTTT.

The chain links TRBV6-1 to TRBJ1-2, with 9 bases matching TRBD1. J lost 2 bases, V lost 0 bases, and 1 base had no gene match. Per germline, CDR1 MNHNS and CDR2 SASEGT. This CDR3 region has 15 residues. The DNA for the CDR3 is TGTGCCAGCAGTGAAGCGGGGACAGGGAACTATGGCTACACCTTC. Translated, it gives CASSEAGTGNYGYTF.